The 15 T cell receptor beta chains below all came from one sample that was sequenced in a study of blood T cells in healthy people across ages. A second PCR of 7 to 11 cycles used a sample-barcoded 5' primer and a J-beta primer mix. TCRdb re-derived calls from the 5' RACE reads in MiXCR, one entry per CDR3 protein. The sample shows roughly 900,000 distinct CDR3 sequences, 40% to 60% of them seen only once. Specimen: blood. These receptor sequences come from a man aged 25-45 years in good health.

The rearrangement joins TRBV4-1 to TRBJ2-7; D may be TRBD2 (5 bases). The CDR3 has 14 amino acids. Germline V lookup: CDR1 MGHRA, CDR2 YSYEKL. V was trimmed by 1 base and J by 0 bases, leaving 7 bases between them. CDR3 DNA sequence: TGCGCCAGCAGCCAAGTTGGGAGCTCCTACGAGCAGTACTTC. Protein sequence: CASSQVGSSYEQYF.

This chain links TRBV12-3 or TRBV12-4 with TRBJ2-3, with D perhaps TRBD2 (7 bases). The V end lost 5 bases, the J end lost 4 bases, and 19 bases lay between the germline ends. CDR3 length: 16 residues. Here the CDR3 reads CASSPIVGGRPDTQYF. The CDR3 region has the DNA TGTGCCAGCAGTCCGATTGTGGGGGGGCGCCCAGATACGCAGTATTTT.

The rearrangement uses TRBV4-2 and TRBJ2-3, with D maybe TRBD1 (6 bases). The V end lost 1 base, the J end lost 2 bases, and 10 bases lay between the germline ends. Germline lookup yields CDR1 LGHNA and CDR2 YNFKEQ. This CDR3 contains 15 residues. DNA for the CDR3: TGTGCCAGCAGCCAAGGCAGGGGCCACACAGATACGCAGTATTTT. Protein sequence: CASSQGRGHTDTQYF.

This clonotype showed up just a few times. The chain employs TRBV4-1 and TRBJ1-5; D is perhaps TRBD1 (5 bases). V lost 0 bases, J lost 4 bases, and 10 bases lay in between. CDR1 and CDR2 from the germline V gene are MGHRA and YSYEKL. The CDR3 runs 15 residues. In nucleotides, the CDR3 is TGCGCCAGCAGCCAAGATAGGGGCGAAAATCAGCCCCAGCATTTT. Amino acid sequence: CASSQDRGENQPQHF.

Comments on this clonotype: One junction end does not reproduce the germline sequence, and a read error may be involved. This chain joins TRBV4-2 and TRBJ1-2; perhaps TRBD1 as D (6 bases). CDR1 and CDR2 (germline): LGHNA, YNFKEQ. CDR3 length equals 17 residues. The CDR3 DNA sequence: TGTGCCAGCAGCCAAGATGAGGTAGAGGGGGTTAACCATGGCTACACCTTC. Protein sequence: CASSQDEVEGVNHGYTF.

J is TRBJ2-3 and V is TRBV6-1, with 7 bases matching TRBD1. The CDR3 has 15 amino acids. From germline, CDR1 is MNHNS and CDR2 SASEGT. With V trimmed by 7 bases and J by 1 base, 8 bases remained unmatched. CDR3 sequence (DNA): TGTGCCAGCACCATTGACAGGGTTGGCACAGATACGCAGTATTTT. It specifies CASTIDRVGTDTQYF.

This clonotype showed up just once. One junction end disagrees with the germline gene, perhaps due to a read error. The chain employs TRBV19 and TRBJ2-3; the match to TRBD1 covers 8 bases. Per the germline V gene, CDR1 is LNHDA and CDR2 is SQIVND (reference sequence). CDR3 length: 13 residues. CDR3 sequence reads: CASGQGDTATQYF. CDR3 coding DNA: TGTGCCAGTGGACAGGGAGATACAGCTACGCAGTATTTT. Full variable domain (missing parts from reference TRBV19 and TRBJ2-3): DGGITQSPKYLFRKEGQNVTLSCEQNLNHDAMYWYRQDPGQGLRLIYYSQIVNDFQKGDIAEGYSVSREKKESFPLTVTSAQKNPTAFYLCASGQGDTATQYFGPGTRLTVL.

The J gene is TRBJ1-5, the V gene TRBV21-1. TRBV21-1 is termed a pseudogene. The CDR3 has 19 residues. The CDR3, as DNA: TGTGCCAGCAGCAAAGGAGTGAGGGCAGGGAATTTAAGCAATCAGCCCCAGCATTTT. As protein: CASSKGVRAGNLSNQPQHF.

This clonotype was observed many times. The chain couples TRBV24-1 to TRBJ2-5; no clear D gene. The CDR3 consists of 18 residues. Trimming cost V 0 bases and J 0 bases, with 16 bases left between them. Germline CDR1 and CDR2: KGHDR and SFDVKD. CDR3 bases: TGTGCCACCAGTGATTTGAACTCGCGAGGAGTTAACCAAGAGACCCAGTACTTC. Amino acids: CATSDLNSRGVNQETQYF.

J is TRBJ2-1 and V is TRBV6-1, with D perhaps matching TRBD1 (6 bases). Trimming took 2 bases from V and 0 from J, leaving 11 bases between them. Germline CDR1 reads MNHNS; CDR2 reads SASEGT. There are 16 residues in the CDR3. This CDR3 is CASSEPPDSSYNEQFF. The CDR3 region has the DNA TGTGCCAGCAGTGAACCGCCGGACAGCTCCTACAATGAGCAGTTCTTC.

The V call is TRBV30, the J call TRBJ2-1, with D unclear. CDR1 and CDR2 (germline): GTSNPN, SVGIG (reference sequence). Between the trimmed V and J ends, which lost 4 bases and 13 bases, there was a span of 14 bases. CDR3 length: 11 amino acids. The CDR3 region is CAWTTSLIQFF. The CDR3 bases are TGTGCCTGGACCACTTCCCTCATCCAGTTCTTC.

This clonotype was found a few times. The genes are TRBV28 and TRBJ1-2; the D is unclear. The ends were cut back, 8 bases at V and 4 bases at J, with 14 bases in the middle. The CDR3 is 13 amino acids. CDR1 and CDR2 (germline): MDHEN, SYDVKM. The CDR3 DNA is TGTGCCAGCCGGGAGGGTCAGTCCTATGGCTACACCTTC. It encodes CASREGQSYGYTF.

The J gene is TRBJ1-6, the V gene TRBV3-1; no firm D call. The CDR3 covers 18 residues. Germline lookup yields CDR1 LGHDT and CDR2 YNNKEL (reference sequence). Deletions cut 0 bases from V and 7 bases from J, with 19 bases between. The CDR3 here is CASSQDTARPIRNSPLHF. The DNA for the CDR3 is TGTGCCAGCAGCCAAGATACAGCCAGGCCCATCCGGAATTCACCCCTCCACTTT.

In its sample, this clonotype was seen a few times. The J gene is TRBJ2-7, the V gene TRBV6-2 or TRBV6-3; TRBD1 matches at 10 bases. This CDR3 comprises 18 residues. Trimming removed 0 bases from V and 1 base from J; junction bases left unmatched: 9. The germline V gene has CDR1 MNHEY and CDR2 SVGEGT. The CDR3, as DNA: TGTGCCAGCAGTTACTCGTCGACTCGGACAGGGGGATCCTACGAGCAGTACTTC. Its protein is CASSYSSTRTGGSYEQYF.

The rearrangement links TRBV4-3 to TRBJ2-1; 7 positions match TRBD2. The V gene end was trimmed by 0 bases and the J gene end by 4 bases; junction bases not matched to a gene: 12. CDR3 length: 18 amino acids. Germline values: CDR1 LGHNA, CDR2 YSLEER. CDR3 bases: TGCGCCAGCAGCCAAGAGGGGCCCGACAGCGGGGTGTACAATGAGCAGTTCTTC. Translation: CASSQEGPDSGVYNEQFF.